This TCR beta chain was sequenced for a study of cytomegalovirus exposure and HLA in healthy donors. Germline-derived CDR1 and CDR2 are MNHEY and SVGAGI. J was trimmed by 8 bases and V by 7 bases; bases with no gene match: 3. This CDR3 comprises 11 residues. With 60 Vbeta and 13 Jbeta primers, the PCR was carried out. Sequencing was performed with immunoSEQ multiplex PCR; in TCRdb, only in-frame clones are kept and a portion is missing. This table has around 150,000 clones, 82% appearing once. The clonotype originates from a girl aged 5-17 years in good health and CMV-seropositive. The sequenced sample consisted of PBMCs. V is TRBV6-5 and J is TRBJ1-2; 8 positions agree with TRBD1. CDR3 sequence reads: CASKTGDGYTF. In DNA, the CDR3 is TGTGCCAGCAAGACAGGGGACGGCTACACCTTC.